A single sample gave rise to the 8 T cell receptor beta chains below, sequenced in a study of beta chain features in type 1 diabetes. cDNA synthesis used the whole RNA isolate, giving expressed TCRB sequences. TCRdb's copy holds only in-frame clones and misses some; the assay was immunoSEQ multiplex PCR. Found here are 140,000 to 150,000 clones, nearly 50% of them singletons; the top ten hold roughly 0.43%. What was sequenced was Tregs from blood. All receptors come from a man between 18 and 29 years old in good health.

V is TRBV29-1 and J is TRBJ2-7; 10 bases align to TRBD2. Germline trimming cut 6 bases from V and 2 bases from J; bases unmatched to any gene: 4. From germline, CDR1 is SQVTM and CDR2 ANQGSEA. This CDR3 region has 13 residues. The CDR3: CSVESGRAYEQYF. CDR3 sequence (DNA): TGCAGCGTCGAAAGCGGGAGGGCCTACGAGCAGTACTTC.

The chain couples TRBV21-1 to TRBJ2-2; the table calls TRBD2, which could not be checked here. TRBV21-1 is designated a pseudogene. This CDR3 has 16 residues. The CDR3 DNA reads TGTGCCAGCTCACTAGCGGAGCACGCGAACACCGGGGAGCTGTTTTTT. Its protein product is CASSLAEHANTGELFF.

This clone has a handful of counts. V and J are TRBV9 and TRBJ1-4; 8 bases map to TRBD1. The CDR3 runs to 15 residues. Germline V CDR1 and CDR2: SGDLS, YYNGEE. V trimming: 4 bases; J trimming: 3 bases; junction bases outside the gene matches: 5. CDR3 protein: CASSFQGAANEKLFF. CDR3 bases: TGTGCCAGCAGCTTTCAGGGGGCAGCTAATGAAAAACTGTTTTTT.

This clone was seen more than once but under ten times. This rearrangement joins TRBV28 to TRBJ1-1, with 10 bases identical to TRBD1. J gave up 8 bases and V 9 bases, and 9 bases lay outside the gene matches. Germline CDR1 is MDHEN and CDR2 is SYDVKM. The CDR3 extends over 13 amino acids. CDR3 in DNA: TGTGCCAGTCTTTCCGGACAGGGGGGCGAAGCTTTCTTT. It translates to CASLSGQGGEAFF.

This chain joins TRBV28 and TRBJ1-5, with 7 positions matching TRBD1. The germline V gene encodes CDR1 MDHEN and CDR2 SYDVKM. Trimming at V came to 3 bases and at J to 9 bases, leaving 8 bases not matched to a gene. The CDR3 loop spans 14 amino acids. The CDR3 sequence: CASSLGRGIWPQHF. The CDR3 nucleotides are TGTGCCAGCAGTTTGGGCAGGGGGATTTGGCCCCAGCATTTT.

The CDR3 sequence is CASSYTGYGYTF. CDR3 DNA: TGTGCCAGCAGCTACACCGGGTATGGCTACACCTTC. The chain carries TRBV6-5 and TRBJ1-2, with D hard to call. This CDR3 spans 12 amino acids. With 6 bases removed from V and 5 bases from J, the gap between germline ends came to 10 bases. Looked up from germline, CDR1 is MNHEY and CDR2 is SVGAGI.

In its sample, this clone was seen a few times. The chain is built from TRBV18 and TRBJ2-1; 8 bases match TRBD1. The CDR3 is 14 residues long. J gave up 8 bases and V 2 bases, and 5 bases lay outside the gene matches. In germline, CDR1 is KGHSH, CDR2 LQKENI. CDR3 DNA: TGTGCCAGCTCACCAAGGACAGGGTTGGATGAGCAGTTCTTC. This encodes CASSPRTGLDEQFF. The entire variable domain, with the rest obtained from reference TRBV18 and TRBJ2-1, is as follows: NAGVMQNPRHLVRRRGQEARLRCSPMKGHSHVYWYRQLPEEGLKFMVYLQKENIIDESGMPKERFSAEFPKEGPSILRIQQVVRGDSAAYFCASSPRTGLDEQFFGPGTRLTVL.

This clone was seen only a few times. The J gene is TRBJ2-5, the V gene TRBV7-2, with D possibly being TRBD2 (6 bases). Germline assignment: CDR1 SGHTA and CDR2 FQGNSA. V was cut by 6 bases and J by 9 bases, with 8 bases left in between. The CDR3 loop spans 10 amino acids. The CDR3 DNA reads TGTGCCAGCAGTAGGGAGGCCCAGTACTTC. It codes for CASSREAQYF. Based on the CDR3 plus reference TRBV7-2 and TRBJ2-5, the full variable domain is GAGVSQSPSNKVTEKGKDVELRCDPISGHTALYWYRQSLGQGLEFLIYFQGNSAPDKSGLPSDRFSAERTGGSVSTLTIQRTQQEDSAVYLCASSREAQYFGPGTRLLVL.